The 21 T cell receptor beta chains below all came from one sample that was sequenced in a study of control samples from healthy donors and cancer patients. Clones were sequenced by immunoSEQ multiplex PCR, and TCRdb holds only the in-frame ones, with some missing. Of some 140,000 clones in the sample, roughly nine tenths were seen once. The specimen was blood. The source of these receptors is a woman in her twenties or thirties in good health.

The chain employs TRBV7-2 and TRBJ2-2; no clear D gene. Between the trimmed V and J ends, which lost 5 bases and 4 bases, there was a span of 5 bases. This CDR3 spans 12 amino acids. Germline V lookup: CDR1 SGHTA, CDR2 FQGNSA. CDR3 protein: CASSLSTGELFF. The CDR3, as DNA: TGTGCCAGCAGCCTTTCCACCGGGGAGCTGTTTTTT.

This chain connects TRBV12-3 or TRBV12-4 to TRBJ1-1, with unresolved D. There are 12 residues in the CDR3. Trimming removed 5 bases at V and 4 bases at J, with 8 bases between. In DNA, the CDR3 is TGTGCCAGCAGTCCCGGAAGCACTGAAGCTTTCTTT. This translates into CASSPGSTEAFF.

This sequence joins TRBV2 and TRBJ1-4, with a possible D match to TRBD1 (6 bases). The germline V gene encodes CDR1 SNHLY and CDR2 FYNNEI. V was cut by 4 bases and J by 5 bases, with 11 bases left in between. The CDR3 extends over 14 amino acids. The CDR3 sequence is CASSGWQGNEKLFF. The CDR3 DNA reads as TGTGCCAGCAGTGGTTGGCAGGGGAATGAAAAACTGTTTTTT. Together with reference TRBV2 and TRBJ1-4, the CDR3 gives the full variable domain: EPEVTQTPSHQVTQMGQEVILRCVPISNHLYFYWYRQILGQKVEFLVSFYNNEISEKSEIFDDQFSVERPDGSNFTLKIRSTKLEDSAMYFCASSGWQGNEKLFFGSGTQLSVL.

J is TRBJ2-7 and V is TRBV5-4; D is ambiguous. V was pared by 0 bases and J by 3 bases, with 7 bases between. This CDR3 has 13 residues. Germline V CDR1 and CDR2: SGHNT, YYREEE (reference sequence). The CDR3 coding sequence is TGTGCCAGCAGCTTGGGACAATTCTACGAGCAGTACTTC. This sequence encodes CASSLGQFYEQYF.

The chain links TRBV5-1 to TRBJ1-6; 7 positions agree with TRBD1. The trim removed 0 bases at V and 19 bases at J, leaving 10 bases unmatched. Per germline, CDR1 SGHRS and CDR2 YFSETQ. The CDR3 has 13 residues. The CDR3 is CASSLEPTGPFHF. The CDR3 bases are TGCGCCAGCAGCTTGGAACCGACAGGGCCTTTTCACTTT.

This chain joins TRBV7-8 and TRBJ2-1; 11 bases are a match to TRBD1. CDR3 size: 16 residues. Trimming at V came to 1 base and at J to 7 bases, leaving 6 bases not matched to a gene. Germline CDR1 reads SGHVS; CDR2 reads FQNEAQ. CDR3 residues: CASSLGAGQGGNEQFF. The CDR3 DNA reads TGTGCCAGCAGCTTAGGAGCGGGACAGGGGGGGAATGAGCAGTTCTTC.

This sequence joins TRBV7-9 and TRBJ2-1, with D perhaps TRBD2 (5 bases). The CDR3 runs 15 residues. In germline, CDR1 is SEHNR, CDR2 FQNEAQ (reference sequence). Trimming left V 2 bases short and J 0 bases short, with 8 bases between. CDR3 region: CASSLQGSSYNEQFF. Here the CDR3 DNA reads TGTGCCAGCAGCTTACAAGGGAGCTCCTACAATGAGCAGTTCTTC.

The V call is TRBV5-5, the J call TRBJ2-6, with D perhaps matching TRBD1 or TRBD2 (5 bases each). This CDR3 has 17 amino acids. Germline CDR1 reads SGHKS; CDR2 reads YYEKEE (reference sequence). The V and J ends lost 1 base and 0 bases respectively, with 11 bases between them. The CDR3 DNA follows: TGTGCCAGCAGCTTGTACGGGGCCAGCTCTGGGGCCAACGTCCTGACTTTC. Translated, it gives CASSLYGASSGANVLTF.

This chain connects TRBV18 to TRBJ2-1; 7 positions agree with TRBD2. This CDR3 spans 15 amino acids. The germline CDR1 and CDR2 sequences are KGHSH and LQKENI. V was pared by 3 bases and J by 1 base, with 3 bases of the junction left unmatched. This CDR3 is CASSPQRGSYNEQFF. CDR3 sequence (DNA): TGTGCCAGCTCACCCCAGCGGGGATCCTACAATGAGCAGTTCTTC.

The sample holds many counts of this clone. The rearrangement links TRBV5-1 to TRBJ2-7; 7 positions agree with TRBD1. Unmatched junction bases numbered 10, after V lost 2 bases and J lost 2 bases. In germline, CDR1 is SGHRS, CDR2 YFSETQ. The CDR3 runs to 16 residues. The CDR3 region has the DNA TGCGCCAGCAGCTTAGTGACAGGGTTAGACCCCTACGAGCAGTACTTC. This sequence encodes CASSLVTGLDPYEQYF.

This clone was observed a few times. The rearrangement joins TRBV19 to TRBJ2-3; D is unclear. The CDR3 sequence is 16 residues long. V was cut by 7 bases and J by 0 bases, with 17 bases left in between. Per germline, CDR1 LNHDA and CDR2 SQIVND (reference sequence). This CDR3 is CASTYGRGTSTDTQYF. CDR3 in DNA: TGTGCCAGTACCTATGGGCGCGGAACAAGCACAGATACGCAGTATTTT.

The rearrangement joins TRBV19 to TRBJ1-5; D not resolved. This CDR3 contains 14 residues. Germline V gives CDR1 LNHDA, CDR2 SQIVND (reference sequence). V lost 4 bases and J 7 bases, leaving 14 bases between the germline ends. CDR3 sequence reads: CASSNNPREQPQHF. DNA of the CDR3: TGTGCCAGTAGTAATAACCCCCGGGAACAGCCCCAGCATTTT.

The CDR3 bases are TGTGCCAGCAGCCAATACCACGGTGGGGAGAATGAGCAGTTCTTC. Translated, it gives CASSQYHGGENEQFF. This chain connects TRBV3-1 (or the pseudogene TRBV3-2) to TRBJ2-1, with a weak D call TRBD2 (5 bases). The V end was cut by 2 bases, the J end by 7 bases, with 15 bases between. Looked up from germline, CDR1 is LGHDT and CDR2 is YNNKEL (reference sequence). This CDR3 is 15 amino acids long.

The chain employs TRBV6-5 and TRBJ2-2, with 11 bases identical to TRBD1. With V trimmed by 6 bases and J by 6 bases, 6 bases remained unmatched. The CDR3 totals 15 residues. Germline CDR1 MNHEY, CDR2 SVGAGI. The CDR3 nucleotides read TGTGCCAGCAGACGAGGACAGGGGGCGGCCGGGGAGCTGTTTTTT. It yields the protein CASRRGQGAAGELFF.

This chain connects TRBV27 to TRBJ2-7, with no clear D. V was trimmed by 2 bases and J by 2 bases, leaving 7 bases between them. This CDR3 comprises 13 residues. The germline V gene has CDR1 MNHEY and CDR2 SMNVEV (reference sequence). CDR3 bases: TGTGCCAGCAGTTTACAGCCCACCTACGAGCAGTACTTC. Its protein is CASSLQPTYEQYF.

This rearrangement joins TRBV5-6 to TRBJ2-7; a possible D gene is TRBD1 (5 bases). Trimming took off 4 bases at V and 6 bases at J, with 14 bases between the two ends. CDR3 length: 13 residues. Germline values: CDR1 SGHDT, CDR2 YYEEEE. The CDR3: CASSGRALIEQYF. The CDR3 nucleotides are TGTGCCAGCAGCGGCAGGGCCCTCATCGAGCAGTACTTC.

This sequence joins TRBV29-1 and TRBJ1-4; weak D call: TRBD1 (5 bases). CDR1 SQVTM and CDR2 ANQGSEA come from the germline V gene. Between the trimmed V and J ends, which lost 6 bases and 3 bases, there was a span of 11 bases. The CDR3 loop spans 13 amino acids. CDR3 nucleotides: TGCAGCGTACAGGACCCGGCTAATGAAAAACTGTTTTTT. Its protein is CSVQDPANEKLFF.

The chain couples TRBV6-6 to TRBJ1-2, with D possibly TRBD1 on 5 matching bases. The V gene lost 0 bases and the J gene lost 6 bases, with 8 bases spanning the gap. The CDR3 sequence is 13 residues long. Germline CDR1 is MNHNY and CDR2 is SVGAGI (reference sequence). The DNA for the CDR3 is TGTGCCAGCAGTTACTCCAGGGTGGATGGCTACACCTTC. Translated: CASSYSRVDGYTF.

The chain is built from TRBV5-1 and TRBJ2-2; TRBD2 aligns across 12 bases. CDR1 is SGHRS, CDR2 YFSETQ, per germline. The CDR3 has 19 residues. V dropped 2 bases and J dropped 5; count of bases not matched to a gene: 13. This CDR3 reads CASSFASGRAGGGTGELFF. The CDR3 DNA reads as TGCGCCAGCAGCTTCGCTAGCGGGAGGGCCGGAGGAGGAACCGGGGAGCTGTTTTTT.

The genes are TRBV14 and TRBJ2-3, with 7 bases matching TRBD1. V dropped 4 bases and J dropped 2; count of bases not matched to a gene: 3. The CDR3 has 14 amino acids. Germline V lookup: CDR1 SGHDN, CDR2 FVKESK. The CDR3 region is CASSLGTDTDTQYF. CDR3 in DNA: TGTGCCAGCAGCCTCGGGACAGACACAGATACGCAGTATTTT. Full variable domain (remainder filled in from reference TRBV14 and TRBJ2-3): EAGVTQFPSHSVIEKGQTVTLRCDPISGHDNLYWYRRVMGKEIKFLLHFVKESKQDESGMPNNRFLAERTGGTYSTLKVQPAELEDSGVYFCASSLGTDTDTQYFGPGTRLTVL.

Notes on this clone: In the same sample, other DNA sequences code for this CDR3. The chain couples TRBV19 to TRBJ1-1; a weak D match, TRBD1 (5 bases). CDR1 LNHDA and CDR2 SQIVND come from the germline V gene (reference sequence). With 1 base removed from V and 4 bases from J, the gap between germline ends came to 7 bases. The CDR3 is made up of 13 amino acids. DNA for the CDR3: TGTGCCAGTAGTATAGTGGGGGGCACTGAAGCTTTCTTT. It encodes CASSIVGGTEAFF.